This T cell receptor beta chain was obtained from a study of control samples from healthy donors and cancer patients. Here immunoSEQ multiplex PCR was the method, and the copy in TCRdb shows in-frame clones only, minus some. Of 100,000 to 150,000 clones listed, approximately 92% are singletons. V lost 1 base, J lost 8 bases, and 12 bases lay in between. The CDR3 extends over 13 amino acids. Germline assignment: CDR1 SGHNT and CDR2 YYREEE (reference sequence). This TCR derives from a man older than 75 with head and neck cancer. Sequences were obtained from PBMCs. V gene TRBV5-4 combines with J gene TRBJ1-1; TRBD1 might be the D (6 bases). Here the CDR3 DNA reads TGTGCCAGCAGCTTGTGGACTGACAGGGAAGCTTTCTTT. Translated, it gives CASSLWTDREAFF.